Below are 22 T cell receptor beta chains sequenced from a single sample in a study of PD-1 blockade in classical Hodgkin lymphoma. Clones were read by immunoSEQ multiplex PCR, and TCRdb kept only the in-frame ones, dropping some. The sample holds 90,000 to 100,000 clones, about nine tenths seen once. All patients relapsed after autologous stem cell transplantation, and brentuximab vedotin exposure varied. The specimen was peripheral blood mononuclear cells (PBMCs), collected at baseline. The receptors originated from a human donor with classical Hodgkin lymphoma.

This chain links TRBV23-1 with TRBJ2-1, with 7 bases aligning to TRBD2. TRBV23-1 is an open reading frame whose function is uncertain. This CDR3 region has 15 residues. The junction had 8 bases not matched to a gene; V was cut back by 6 bases and J by 3 bases. The CDR3: CASRKKAGIYNEQFF. In DNA form, the CDR3 reads TGCGCCAGCAGGAAGAAAGCGGGAATCTACAATGAGCAGTTCTTC.

The chain couples TRBV6-1 to TRBJ2-1, with a possible D match to TRBD1 (5 bases). The germline CDR1 and CDR2 sequences are MNHNS and SASEGT. There are 15 residues in the CDR3. Trimming shortened V by 0 bases and J by 0 bases, and 6 bases separated the two germline ends. The CDR3 DNA reads as TGTGCCAGCAGTGAAGCGCAGGGCTCCTACAATGAGCAGTTCTTC. Translated, it gives CASSEAQGSYNEQFF.

The V gene is TRBV15, the J gene TRBJ2-3, with 9 bases fitting TRBD2. Germline CDR1 LNHNV, CDR2 YYDKDF (reference sequence). The V and J ends lost 3 bases and 1 base, in that order; junction bases with no gene match: 8. This CDR3 region has 17 residues. The CDR3 reads CATSRVRLAEGTDTQYF. The CDR3 nucleotides are TGTGCCACCAGCAGGGTCCGACTAGCGGAGGGCACAGATACGCAGTATTTT.

V usage is TRBV6-1 and J usage is TRBJ2-7, with TRBD2 matching over 9 bases. CDR1 and CDR2 (germline): MNHNS, SASEGT. This CDR3 has 14 amino acids. The J segment lost 1 base and the V segment lost 6 bases, leaving 4 bases of the junction unmatched. The CDR3 nucleotides are TGTGCCAGCAGGCTAGCGGGGACTTCCTACGAGCAGTACTTC. Translating it yields CASRLAGTSYEQYF.

The CDR3 DNA follows: TGCGCCAGCAGCTTGGAAGGGACAGGGGGGAGTTATGGCTACACCTTC. It yields the protein CASSLEGTGGSYGYTF. The chain employs TRBV5-1 and TRBJ1-2; 11 positions agree with TRBD1. This CDR3 spans 16 amino acids. J was trimmed by 5 bases and V by 0 bases; bases with no gene match: 6. Germline-derived CDR1 and CDR2 are SGHRS and YFSETQ.

This chain connects TRBV5-1 to TRBJ2-7, with 8 bases fitting TRBD2. The CDR3 extends over 15 amino acids. The V gene's germline CDR1 is SGHRS and CDR2 YFSETQ. The trim removed 4 bases at V and 1 base at J, leaving 7 bases unmatched. In DNA, the CDR3 is TGCGCCAGCAGCCCCCGTAGCGGGATTTCCTACGAGCAGTACTTC. Amino acid sequence: CASSPRSGISYEQYF.

The chain employs TRBV28 and TRBJ2-6, with D possibly being TRBD1 (5 bases). The CDR3 is 15 residues long. Germline loops: CDR1 MDHEN, CDR2 SYDVKM. V shed 6 bases and J shed 2 bases, with 11 bases lying between them. CDR3 nucleotides: TGTGCCAGCAGCCCAGGGCGGCCTGGGGCCAACGTCCTGACTTTC. Its protein is CASSPGRPGANVLTF. Using reference TRBV28 and TRBJ2-6 for the parts outside the CDR3, the full variable domain is DVKVTQSSRYLVKRTGEKVFLECVQDMDHENMFWYRQDPGLGLRLIYFSYDVKMKEKGDIPEGYSVSREKKERFSLILESASTNQTSMYLCASSPGRPGANVLTFGAGSRLTVL.

J is TRBJ2-5 and V is TRBV27; 13 nucleotides align to TRBD2. Germline trimming cut 3 bases from V and 5 bases from J; bases unmatched to any gene: 3. CDR3 length equals 15 residues. CDR1 is MNHEY, CDR2 SMNVEV, per germline (reference sequence). CDR3 DNA sequence: TGTGCCAGCAGTTTCGGACTAGCGGGAGTTGAGACCCAGTACTTC. It encodes CASSFGLAGVETQYF.

The J gene is TRBJ2-5, the V gene TRBV30; tentatively, D is TRBD2 (6 bases). Germline-derived CDR1 and CDR2 are GTSNPN and SVGIG (reference sequence). Trimming took 1 base from V and 5 from J, leaving 11 bases between them. This CDR3 comprises 13 residues. The CDR3 loop reads CAWSAGGAETQYF. In DNA, the CDR3 is TGTGCCTGGAGTGCCGGCGGGGCGGAGACCCAGTACTTC.

The V gene is TRBV6-4, the J gene TRBJ2-7; D remains ambiguous. The germline CDR1 and CDR2 sequences are MRHNA and SNTAGT. V lost 0 bases and J lost 6, with 9 bases in between. The CDR3 consists of 13 residues. This CDR3 reads CASSDSGSREQYF. CDR3 coding DNA: TGTGCCAGCAGTGACTCGGGAAGCCGCGAGCAGTACTTC.

This chain links TRBV19 with TRBJ2-2; possibly TRBD1 for D (7 bases). V was trimmed by 5 bases and J by 5 bases, leaving 18 bases between them. The CDR3 is 16 residues long. CDR1 and CDR2 from the germline V gene are LNHDA and SQIVND (reference sequence). The CDR3 loop reads CASSGGGQQGTGELFF. The CDR3 nucleotides read TGTGCCAGTAGTGGGGGAGGACAACAGGGGACCGGGGAGCTGTTTTTT.

This chain uses TRBV7-6 with TRBJ2-5, with TRBD2 matching 7 bases. CDR1 is SGHVS and CDR2 is FNYEAQ in the germline V gene. This CDR3 has 14 amino acids. Trimming cost V 6 bases and J 7 bases; bases outside gene matches: 11. CDR3 DNA: TGTGCCAGCAGTACAATAGCGGGCCAGGGGACCCAGTACTTC. This translates into CASSTIAGQGTQYF. Using reference TRBV7-6 and TRBJ2-5 for the parts outside the CDR3, the full variable domain is GAGVSQSPRYKVTKRGQDVALRCDPISGHVSLYWYRQALGQGPEFLTYFNYEAQQDKSGLPNDRFSAERPEGSISTLTIQRTEQRDSAMYRCASSTIAGQGTQYFGPGTRLLVL.

V is TRBV28 and J is TRBJ1-1; unclear D gene. Germline assignment: CDR1 MDHEN and CDR2 SYDVKM. Between the trimmed V and J ends, which lost 3 bases and 8 bases, there was a span of 10 bases. The CDR3 sequence is 12 residues long. As DNA, the CDR3 is TGTGCCAGCAGTTTGCGAGGGAAGGAAGCTTTCTTT. Its protein is CASSLRGKEAFF.

This rearrangement joins TRBV15 to TRBJ1-3; 7 bases align to TRBD1. Germline V gene lookup returns CDR1 LNHNV and CDR2 YYDKDF (reference sequence). The J segment lost 5 bases and the V segment lost 1 base, leaving 11 bases of the junction unmatched. This CDR3 has 17 residues. The CDR3 nucleotides read TGTGCCACCAGCAGAGGAGGGACAGCTCACCTACGAAACACCATATATTTT. Its protein is CATSRGGTAHLRNTIYF.

The V gene is TRBV10-3, the J gene TRBJ2-7; 10 positions agree with TRBD2. The CDR3 sequence is 14 residues long. V was clipped by 10 bases and J by 5 bases; unmatched bases: 11. CDR1 and CDR2 from the germline V gene are ENHRY and SYGVKD. The DNA of the CDR3 is TGTGCCACCCGGCAAGGGCTAGCGGGAGACGAGCAGTACTTC. Translated, it gives CATRQGLAGDEQYF.

The DNA for the CDR3 is TGTGCCAGCAGTACCTTAGCGGTGCAAGAGACCCAGTACTTC. This codes for CASSTLAVQETQYF. The genes are TRBV28 and TRBJ2-5; D might be TRBD2 (6 bases). The V gene lost 5 bases and the J gene lost 2 bases, with 12 bases spanning the gap. Per germline, CDR1 MDHEN and CDR2 SYDVKM. This CDR3 contains 14 residues.

The chain is built from TRBV27 and TRBJ1-1; D not certain. Per germline, CDR1 MNHEY and CDR2 SMNVEV (reference sequence). Trimming took off 0 bases at V and 0 bases at J, with 8 bases between the two ends. The CDR3 is 15 amino acids. In DNA form, the CDR3 reads TGTGCCAGCAGTTTATCGGGGTCCATGAACACTGAAGCTTTCTTT. Translating gives CASSLSGSMNTEAFF.

The chain carries TRBV5-1 and TRBJ2-5; 8 nucleotides align to TRBD1. Germline values: CDR1 SGHRS, CDR2 YFSETQ. V shed 2 bases and J 2 bases; nucleotides not matched to a gene: 8. The CDR3 length is 16 residues. The CDR3 loop reads CASSFSMGQVQETQYF. CDR3 nucleotides: TGCGCCAGCAGCTTCTCAATGGGACAGGTACAAGAGACCCAGTACTTC.

The gene calls are TRBV5-4 and TRBJ1-1; the match to TRBD1 covers 9 bases. In germline, CDR1 is SGHNT, CDR2 YYREEE (reference sequence). V gave up 3 bases and J gave up 5 bases; unmatched junction bases: 11. CDR3 size: 16 residues. The CDR3 is CASSSDRNRGRTEAFF. In nucleotides, the CDR3 is TGTGCCAGCAGCTCAGATAGAAACAGGGGGCGGACTGAAGCTTTCTTT.

CDR3 region: CAKPGQGPRWAGAYEQYF. Here the CDR3 DNA reads TGTGCCAAACCGGGACAGGGGCCCCGTTGGGCGGGGGCCTACGAGCAGTACTTC. The chain is built from TRBV28 and TRBJ2-7; 10 bases line up with TRBD1. The CDR3 extends over 18 amino acids. The junction had 20 bases not matched to a gene; V was cut back by 10 bases and J by 2 bases. The germline gives CDR1 MDHEN, CDR2 SYDVKM.

The genes are TRBV7-6 and TRBJ2-1, with 11 bases aligning to TRBD2. Germline-derived CDR1 and CDR2 are SGHVS and FNYEAQ. Trimming took 1 base from V and 7 from J; bases not matched to a gene: 6. The length of the CDR3 is 16 residues. The CDR3 reads CASSLVSGRARNEQFF. The CDR3 nucleotides read TGTGCCAGCAGCTTAGTTAGCGGGAGGGCCCGGAATGAGCAGTTCTTC.

A single count supports this clone. V usage is TRBV28 and J usage is TRBJ2-3, with 14 bases identical to TRBD2. J lost 6 bases, V lost 6 bases, and 5 bases had no gene match. The CDR3 spans 15 residues. Germline CDR1 is MDHEN and CDR2 is SYDVKM. For the CDR3, the DNA is TGTGCCAGCAGCCCGGGACTAGCGGGAGAGGATACGCAGTATTTT. It encodes CASSPGLAGEDTQYF.